The clone carrying this T cell receptor beta chain was seen more than once but under ten times. As yet, its antigen is unknown. V dropped 3 bases and J dropped 3 bases, with 12 bases sitting between them. CDR1 and CDR2 (germline): SGDLS, YYNGEE. The CDR3 loop spans 14 amino acids. This sample stems from a study of shared clonotypes between healthy human individuals. Findings and limits, study-wide: Blood was the sole source, and tissue repertoires probably differ. Across four donors, naive CD4 shared 5% to 5.5%, naive CD8 3.5% to 4%, memory CD4 about 2.4%, memory CD8 more than 0.35%. Relative to memory subsets, naive subsets generally showed larger estimated richness.

Some clones are missing from TCRdb's copy, which holds only in-frame ones; the method was immunoSEQ multiplex PCR. This sample has more than 2,000,000 clones, with approximately 92% found just once. The TCR comes from a man between 18 and 29 years old in good health. V usage is TRBV9 and J usage is TRBJ1-1, with a tentative D call TRBD1 (6 bases). Sequencing was done on a sample of naive CD4+ T cells sorted from blood. Subset specified: CD45RA+ positively selected. CDR3 region: CASSAAGVDTEAFF. CDR3 bases: TGTGCCAGCAGCGCCGCAGGGGTAGACACTGAAGCTTTCTTT.